Listed here are 29 T cell receptor beta chains from one sample, sequenced in a study of blood T cells in healthy people across ages. A second PCR, run for 7 to 11 cycles, used a sample-barcoded 5' primer plus a J-beta primer mix. From the 5' RACE reads, TCRdb called clonotypes with MiXCR, one entry per CDR3 protein. The profile shows 850,000 to 1,000,000 distinct CDR3 sequences, roughly half of them singletons. Sequences were obtained from blood. These TCRs come from a woman aged 60-75 years in good health.

This clonotype was found a few times. V is TRBV28 and J is TRBJ1-2; possible D gene TRBD1, 5 bases. Germline V gives CDR1 MDHEN, CDR2 SYDVKM. V was trimmed by 5 bases and J by 4 bases, leaving 11 bases between them. The CDR3 consists of 13 residues. In nucleotides, the CDR3 is TGTGCCAGCAGTCTCGACAGCCCCTATGGCTACACCTTC. Its translation: CASSLDSPYGYTF.

This clonotype was seen a handful of times. The rearrangement uses TRBV2 and TRBJ2-5; D call uncertain. The ends were cut back, 4 bases at V and 2 bases at J, with 8 bases in the middle. This CDR3 is 13 amino acids long. Germline values: CDR1 SNHLY, CDR2 FYNNEI. Here the CDR3 DNA reads TGTGCCAGCAGTGCGCACTTACAAGAGACCCAGTACTTC. This translates into CASSAHLQETQYF.

The rearrangement joins TRBV28 to TRBJ2-7, with 8 bases matching TRBD2. The end of the DNA aligns better with TRBJ2-5, so the J call may be wrong. Per the germline V gene, CDR1 is MDHEN and CDR2 is SYDVKM. The CDR3 totals 16 residues. Written as DNA, the CDR3 is TGTGCCATTAAAAACGCGGCTAGCGGGCTCCGGGGGACCCAGTACTTC. Translation gives CAIKNAASGLRGTQYF.

V and J are TRBV7-2 and TRBJ2-5; the D gene is possibly TRBD1 (8 bases). Germline assignment: CDR1 SGHTA and CDR2 FQGNSA. The CDR3 loop spans 13 amino acids. The V end was cut by 5 bases, the J end by 5 bases, with 12 bases between. CDR3 DNA sequence: TGTGCCAGCAGCACAGGGGGGGTTGAGACCCAGTACTTC. Translated, it gives CASSTGGVETQYF.

The chain couples TRBV5-1 to TRBJ2-3; 9 nucleotides line up with TRBD2. V shed 3 bases and J 6 bases; nucleotides not matched to a gene: 5. CDR3 length equals 14 residues. Germline V lookup: CDR1 SGHRS, CDR2 YFSETQ. The CDR3 DNA reads TGCGCCAGCAGCTCCGCTAGCGGGGCGGATACGCAGTATTTT. This sequence encodes CASSSASGADTQYF. Using reference TRBV5-1 and TRBJ2-3 for the parts outside the CDR3, the full variable domain is KAGVTQTPRYLIKTRGQQVTLSCSPISGHRSVSWYQQTPGQGLQFLFEYFSETQRNKGNFPGRFSGRQFSNSRSEMNVSTLELGDSALYLCASSSASGADTQYFGPGTRLTVL.

The chain has TRBV13 and TRBJ2-7, with D tentatively TRBD1 or TRBD2 (5 bases each). Trimming pared 3 bases from V and 0 bases from J, leaving 9 bases between. The germline gives CDR1 PRHDT, CDR2 FYEKMQ (reference sequence). The CDR3 spans 14 residues. The DNA of the CDR3 is TGTGCCAGCAGCTTCCGGGACCCCTCCTACGAGCAGTACTTC. It yields the protein CASSFRDPSYEQYF.

The chain recombines TRBV4-2 with TRBJ2-4, with TRBD2 matching 9 bases. Per the germline V gene, CDR1 is LGHNA and CDR2 is YNFKEQ. The CDR3 is made up of 17 amino acids. Unmatched junction bases numbered 8, after V lost 1 base and J lost 4 bases. CDR3 bases: TGTGCCAGCAGCCAAGCAGTCTTAGCGGGAGAGAAAAACATTCAGTACTTC. This gives the protein CASSQAVLAGEKNIQYF.

The J gene is TRBJ2-1, the V gene TRBV7-2; maybe TRBD1 (6 bases). Germline CDR1 and CDR2: SGHTA and FQGNSA. The CDR3 runs to 15 residues. The V and J ends lost 1 base and 10 bases respectively, with 17 bases between them. In DNA form, the CDR3 reads TGTGCCAGCAGCTTAGAACCCATAACCGACAGGGAGCAGTTCTTC. Translated: CASSLEPITDREQFF.

V usage is TRBV20-1 and J usage is TRBJ2-1; maybe TRBD1 (5 bases). This CDR3 spans 13 amino acids. Germline V gene sequence: CDR1 DFQATT, CDR2 SNEGSKA (reference sequence). The ends were cut back, 3 bases at V and 12 bases at J, with 18 bases in the middle. The CDR3 protein is CSARGPAAMVQFF. For the CDR3, the DNA is TGCAGTGCTAGGGGGCCTGCCGCGATGGTGCAGTTCTTC.

The chain joins TRBV15 to TRBJ2-1, with 9 bases aligning to TRBD1. This CDR3 spans 16 amino acids. Germline V gives CDR1 LNHNV, CDR2 YYDKDF (reference sequence). V was pared by 1 base and J by 8 bases, with 9 bases of the junction left unmatched. Written as DNA, the CDR3 is TGTGCCACCAGCAGAGGGGGGGACAGGGCCTTCGATGAGCAGTTCTTC. It codes for CATSRGGDRAFDEQFF.

This chain links TRBV6-6 with TRBJ2-7; 11 bases map to TRBD1. From germline, CDR1 is MNHNY and CDR2 SVGAGI (reference sequence). There are 15 residues in the CDR3. V lost 4 bases to trimming and J lost 6 bases; unmatched junction nucleotides: 8. CDR3: CASSSQGTGGGEQYF. In DNA, the CDR3 is TGTGCCAGCAGTTCCCAAGGGACAGGGGGTGGCGAGCAGTACTTC.

This clonotype was recorded only once. The CDR3 spells CASSLGGLTTDTQYF. The CDR3 DNA is TGTGCCAGCAGCTTAGGTGGACTTACGACAGATACGCAGTATTTT. The gene calls are TRBV7-2 and TRBJ2-3, with D tentatively TRBD2 (5 bases). Germline lookup yields CDR1 SGHTA and CDR2 FQGNSA. Trimming removed 1 base from V and 3 bases from J, with 11 bases in between. The CDR3 length is 15 residues.

V and J are TRBV2 and TRBJ2-5; possibly TRBD1 or TRBD2 for D (7 bases each). The CDR3 is made up of 14 amino acids. Germline V gene sequence: CDR1 SNHLY, CDR2 FYNNEI. The V and J ends lost 10 bases and 2 bases respectively, with 17 bases between them. Here the CDR3 reads CATRGGAIQETQYF. For the CDR3, the DNA is TGTGCCACCAGGGGGGGAGCCATTCAAGAGACCCAGTACTTC. Full variable domain (rest looked up from reference TRBV2 and TRBJ2-5): EPEVTQTPSHQVTQMGQEVILRCVPISNHLYFYWYRQILGQKVEFLVSFYNNEISEKSEIFDDQFSVERPDGSNFTLKIRSTKLEDSAMYFCATRGGAIQETQYFGPGTRLLVL.

The chain employs TRBV7-9 and TRBJ2-2, with 9 bases matching TRBD1. CDR1 is SEHNR and CDR2 is FQNEAQ in the germline V gene (reference sequence). With 7 bases clipped from V and 4 bases from J, the junction kept 4 bases outside the gene matches. This CDR3 comprises 14 residues. The CDR3 nucleotides are TGTGCCAGCACGCTGGACAGGGGCACCGGGGAGCTGTTTTTT. This translates into CASTLDRGTGELFF.

This chain joins TRBV12-3 or TRBV12-4 and TRBJ2-5, with 7 positions matching TRBD1. The assigned J gene may be wrong: the sequence end matches TRBJ2-7 better. This CDR3 comprises 15 residues. The CDR3 here is CASSARGTASYEQYF. The CDR3 nucleotides read TGTGCCAGCAGCGCACGTGGGACAGCGTCCTACGAGCAGTACTTC.

The rearrangement links TRBV7-6 to TRBJ2-2, with 9 positions matching TRBD1. Trimming took 5 bases from V and 5 from J; bases not matched to a gene: 6. The length of the CDR3 is 15 residues. CDR1 and CDR2 from the germline V gene are SGHVS and FNYEAQ. The CDR3 DNA is TGTGCCAGCAGCCCAACAGGGGGCGGGACCGGGGAGCTGTTTTTT. This encodes CASSPTGGGTGELFF.

This chain connects TRBV6-5 to TRBJ2-7; D may be TRBD1 (6 bases). Germline V lookup: CDR1 MNHEY, CDR2 SVGAGI. Trimming stripped 10 bases from V and 0 bases from J, with 13 bases between. There are 13 residues in the CDR3. As DNA, the CDR3 is TGTGCCAACCACGGGACACTCTCCTACGAGCAGTACTTC. It translates to CANHGTLSYEQYF.

As concerns this clonotype: A read error may produce the germline difference seen at one junction end. The CDR3 DNA is TGTGCCAGCAGTCCTCTAGCGGAACTCTACGAGCGGTACTTC. Protein sequence: CASSPLAELYERYF. The J gene is TRBJ2-7, the V gene TRBV25-1, with 7 positions matching TRBD2. The length of the CDR3 is 14 residues. The germline CDR1 and CDR2 sequences are MGHDK and SYGVNS.

Worth noting for this clonotype: Being one base from a much bigger clone, this may be a read error. This sequence joins TRBV12-3 or TRBV12-4 and TRBJ2-3; D unresolved. Trimming took 6 bases from V and 4 from J, leaving 8 bases between them. The CDR3 is 12 amino acids. Here the CDR3 reads CASRLWADTQYF. CDR3 DNA sequence: TGTGCCAGCAGATTATGGGCAGATACGCAGTATTTT.

This clonotype was seen only once. This CDR3 is CSARPGRINEQYF. CDR3 DNA: TGCAGTGCTAGGCCCGGGAGGATTAATGAGCAGTACTTC. The rearrangement uses TRBV20-1 and TRBJ2-5; 7 nucleotides match TRBD2. The CDR3 runs to 13 residues. Per germline, CDR1 DFQATT and CDR2 SNEGSKA (reference sequence). With 3 bases clipped from V and 11 bases from J, the junction kept 12 bases outside the gene matches.

V gene TRBV20-1 combines with J gene TRBJ1-5; TRBD1 might be the D (5 bases). With 0 bases removed from V and 7 bases from J, the gap between germline ends came to 10 bases. This CDR3 comprises 13 residues. In germline, CDR1 is DFQATT, CDR2 SNEGSKA (reference sequence). The CDR3 nucleotides read TGCAGTGCTAGAGATTCAGGGTTACAGCCCCAGCATTTT. Protein: CSARDSGLQPQHF.

This clonotype was seen only a few times. The chain carries TRBV7-9 and TRBJ2-7, with 14 nucleotides matching TRBD2. Trimming cost V 4 bases and J 2 bases; bases outside gene matches: 4. Germline values: CDR1 SEHNR, CDR2 FQNEAQ (reference sequence). CDR3 size: 16 residues. In DNA form, the CDR3 reads TGTGCCAGCAGCTCCGGGACTAGCGGGAGACCCTACGAGCAGTACTTC. Its protein product is CASSSGTSGRPYEQYF.

This clonotype was detected only a few times. The gene calls are TRBV20-1 and TRBJ1-1; D is possibly TRBD1 (5 bases). The CDR3 is made up of 13 amino acids. Germline V CDR1 and CDR2: DFQATT, SNEGSKA (reference sequence). Trimming removed 3 bases from V and 4 bases from J, with 12 bases in between. This CDR3 reads CSASPHGGTEAFF. The CDR3 DNA sequence: TGCAGTGCTAGTCCACACGGGGGCACTGAAGCTTTCTTT.

This clonotype was observed a single time. The chain recombines TRBV3-1 with TRBJ2-5; tentative D call: TRBD2 (6 bases). CDR1 is LGHDT, CDR2 YNNKEL, per germline (reference sequence). The V gene lost 4 bases and the J gene lost 4 bases, with 10 bases spanning the gap. The CDR3 loop spans 13 amino acids. CDR3 in DNA: TGTGCCAGCAGCCCCGCGGGACTAGAGACCCAGTACTTC. This translates into CASSPAGLETQYF.

The chain carries TRBV20-1 and TRBJ2-4; TRBD2 aligns across 11 bases. The CDR3 spans 16 residues. After removal of 5 bases from V and 8 bases from J, the junction contained 14 bases not matched to a gene. Germline V gives CDR1 DFQATT, CDR2 SNEGSKA (reference sequence). As DNA, the CDR3 is TGCAGTGCTGGAACTCCTTTAGCGGGAGGGTTGGACATTCAGTACTTC. Its protein product is CSAGTPLAGGLDIQYF.

This clonotype was seen just once. This sequence joins TRBV20-1 and TRBJ2-3, with 15 bases that match TRBD2. CDR3 length: 15 amino acids. In germline, CDR1 is DFQATT, CDR2 SNEGSKA (reference sequence). J was trimmed by 4 bases and V by 2 bases; bases with no gene match: 1. CDR3 DNA sequence: TGCAGTGCTAGAAGGACTAGCGGGAGGGCAGATACGCAGTATTTT. It codes for CSARRTSGRADTQYF.

The chain carries TRBV7-8 and TRBJ1-1; D possibly corresponds to TRBD1 (6 bases). The germline V gene encodes CDR1 SGHVS and CDR2 FQNEAQ. Trimming took 3 bases from V and 1 from J, leaving 12 bases between them. CDR3 length equals 15 residues. CDR3 coding DNA: TGTGCCAGCAGCTTCTCCCGGGGGGCGAACACTGAAGCTTTCTTT. This codes for CASSFSRGANTEAFF.

This clonotype has just a few counts. The chain links TRBV25-1 to TRBJ2-7; 9 nucleotides align to TRBD1. Per the germline V gene, CDR1 is MGHDK and CDR2 is SYGVNS. There are 17 residues in the CDR3. V shed 1 base, J shed 1 base, and the junction held 8 bases outside the gene matches. The CDR3 nucleotides read TGTGCCAGCAGTGAATCGGTCCAACAGGGGGCTTCCTACGAGCAGTACTTC. This sequence encodes CASSESVQQGASYEQYF.

The rearrangement uses TRBV3-1 and TRBJ1-1; D is unclear. The CDR3 spans 15 residues. From germline, CDR1 is LGHDT and CDR2 YNNKEL (reference sequence). V was clipped by 3 bases and J by 5 bases, with 16 bases between them. The CDR3 sequence: CASSQLRALSTEAFF. CDR3 bases: TGTGCCAGCAGCCAGTTGAGGGCACTAAGTACTGAAGCTTTCTTT. Filled out from reference TRBV3-1 and TRBJ1-1, the complete variable domain reads DTAVSQTPKYLVTQMGNDKSIKCEQNLGHDTMYWYKQDSKKFLKIMFSYNNKELIINETVPNRFSPKSPDKAHLNLHINSLELGDSAVYFCASSQLRALSTEAFFGQGTRLTVV.